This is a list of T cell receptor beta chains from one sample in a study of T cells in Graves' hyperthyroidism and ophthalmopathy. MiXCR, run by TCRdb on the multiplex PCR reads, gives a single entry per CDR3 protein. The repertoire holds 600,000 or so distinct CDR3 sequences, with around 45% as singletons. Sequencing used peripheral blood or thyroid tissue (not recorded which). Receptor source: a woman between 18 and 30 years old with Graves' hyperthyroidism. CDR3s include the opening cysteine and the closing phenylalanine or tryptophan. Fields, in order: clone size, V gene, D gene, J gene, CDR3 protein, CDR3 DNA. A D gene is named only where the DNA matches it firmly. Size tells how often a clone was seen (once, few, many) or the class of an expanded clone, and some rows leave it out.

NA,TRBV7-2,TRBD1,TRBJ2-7,CASSSHPGQGFEQYF,TGTGCCAGCAGCTCTCATCCGGGACAGGGGTTCGAGCAGTACTTC
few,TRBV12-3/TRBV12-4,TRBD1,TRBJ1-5,CASSLDGDRGNQPQHF,TGTGCCAGCAGTTTAGATGGTGACAGGGGCAATCAGCCCCAGCATTTT
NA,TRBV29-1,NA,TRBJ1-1,CSAEENTDAFF,TGCAGCGCCGAGGAGAACACTGATGCTTTCTTT
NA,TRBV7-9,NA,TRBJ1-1,CASSFRDGGEAFF,TGTGCCAGCAGCTTCCGGGACGGAGGAGAAGCTTTCTTT
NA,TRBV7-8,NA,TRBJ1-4,CASSPKTATNEKLFF,TGTGCCAGCAGCCCCAAGACAGCAACTAATGAAAAACTGTTTTTT
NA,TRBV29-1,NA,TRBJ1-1,CSSEDTGSNTEAFF,TGCAGCAGTGAGGATACCGGGTCGAACACTGAAGCTTTCTTT
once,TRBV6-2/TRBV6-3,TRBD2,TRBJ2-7,CASSSSSGSRYEQYF,TGTGCCAGCAGTTCCTCCAGCGGGAGCCGATACGAGCAGTACTTC
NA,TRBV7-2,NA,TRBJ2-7,CARWNGGDEQYF,TGTGCCAGATGGAATGGGGGAGACGAGCAGTACTTC
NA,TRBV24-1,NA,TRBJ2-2,CATSDLGPLTGELFF,TGTGCCACCAGTGATTTGGGACCGCTCACCGGGGAGCTGTTTTTT
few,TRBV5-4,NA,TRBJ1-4,CASSPHLDEKLFF,TGTGCCAGCAGCCCACACCTTGATGAAAAACTGTTTTTT
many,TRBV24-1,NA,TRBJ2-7,CATSGSTYEQYF,TGTGCCACCAGTGGGTCCACCTACGAGCAGTACTTC
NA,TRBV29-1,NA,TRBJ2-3,CSVGSGTADTQYF,TGCAGCGTGGGTTCTGGCACAGCAGATACGCAGTATTTT
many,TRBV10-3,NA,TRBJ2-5,CAMAGAFQETQYF,TGTGCGATGGCGGGGGCGTTTCAAGAGACCCAGTACTTC
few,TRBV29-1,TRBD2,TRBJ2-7,CSVVASGPLYKQYF,TGCAGCGTAGTAGCTAGCGGACCTCTCTACAAGCAGTACTTC
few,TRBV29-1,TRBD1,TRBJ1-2,CSARQGYGYTF,TGCAGTGCTCGACAGGGGTATGGCTACACCTTC
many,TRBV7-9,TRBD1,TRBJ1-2,CASSLGQGLGYTF,TGTGCCAGCAGTTTGGGACAGGGACTTGGCTACACCTTC
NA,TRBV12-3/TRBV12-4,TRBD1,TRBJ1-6,CASSFGTGTSYNSPLHF,TGTGCCAGCAGTTTTGGGACAGGCACCTCCTATAATTCACCCCTCCACTTT
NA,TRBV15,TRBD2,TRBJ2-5,CATSRAKRTSGYQETQYF,TGTGCCACCAGCAGAGCGAAAAGGACTAGCGGGTACCAAGAGACCCAGTACTTC
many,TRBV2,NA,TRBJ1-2,CARRTYYGYTF,TGTGCCAGACGGACCTACTATGGCTACACCTTC
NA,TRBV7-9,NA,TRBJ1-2,CASSPSRDEEGYTF,TGTGCCAGCTCACCCTCAAGGGACGAGGAGGGCTACACCTTC
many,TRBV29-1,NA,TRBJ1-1,CSVWRNTEAFF,TGCAGCGTGTGGAGGAACACTGAAGCTTTCTTT
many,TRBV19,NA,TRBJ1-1,CASDRRNTEAFF,TGTGCCAGTGACAGGAGGAACACTGAAGCTTTCTTT
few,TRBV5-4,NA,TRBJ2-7,CASSHFGEQYF,TGCGCCAGCAGCCACTTCGGCGAGCAGTACTTC
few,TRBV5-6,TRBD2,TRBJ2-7,CASSGTRGNEQYF,TGTGCCAGCAGCGGGACTAGAGGTAACGAGCAGTACTTC
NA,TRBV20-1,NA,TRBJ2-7,CSAVAVEEVYEQYF,TGCAGTGCAGTAGCGGTCGAGGAGGTCTACGAGCAGTACTTC
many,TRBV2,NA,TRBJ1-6,CASRPQGEGNSPLHF,TGTGCCAGCAGACCACAGGGAGAGGGTAATTCACCCCTCCACTTT
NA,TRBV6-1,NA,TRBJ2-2,CASSPRTWISNTGELFF,TGTGCCAGCAGTCCCCGGACTTGGATTTCGAACACCGGGGAGCTGTTTTTT
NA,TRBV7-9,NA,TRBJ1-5,CASSTHRECNQPQHF,TGTGCCAGCAGCACACACAGGGAGTGCAATCAGCCCCAGCATTTT
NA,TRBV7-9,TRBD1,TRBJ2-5,CASFVGDRGLSVSETQYF,TGTGCCAGCTTCGTGGGGGACAGGGGATTGTCGGTGTCGGAGACCCAGTACTTC
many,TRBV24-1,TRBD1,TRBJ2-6,CATSDRGQGPSSGANVLTF,TGTGCCACCAGTGACCGCGGACAGGGGCCCTCCTCTGGGGCCAACGTCCTGACTTTC
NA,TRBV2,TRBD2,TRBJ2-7,CASSRDGLAASYEQYF,TGTGCCAGCAGTAGAGACGGACTAGCGGCTTCCTACGAGCAGTACTTC
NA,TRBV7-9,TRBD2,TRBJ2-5,CASWSSGSPSQYF,TGTGCCAGCTGGTCTAGCGGGAGTCCGTCCCAGTACTTC
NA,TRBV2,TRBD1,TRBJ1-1,CATLGQGGEAFF,TGTGCCACCCTAGGACAGGGAGGTGAAGCTTTCTTT